This T cell receptor beta chain was captured by sequencing in a study of HIV-infected children after antiretroviral therapy interruption. Study summary: Continuous-treatment children had median age 8 years, interruption more than 9 years. Interruption-arm sampling covered weeks 0, 12, interruption end (24 or 48), and about 3 years post-study.

Unique molecular identifiers were included in an RNA-based 3' RACE TCR library. A single record per CDR3 protein comes from TCRdb applying MiXCR to the 3' RACE reads. Of about 89,000 distinct CDR3 sequences listed, about 6.3% are singletons. Study observations and caveats: Naive CD4+ sequences overlapped less between time points once interruption began. By the end of treatment interruption, naive CD4+ clonality (Gini) increased.

This clonotype counts as medium-sized. The antigen is not known. Treatment denoted: PENTA 11 planned treatment interruption arm or continuous ART arm. The germline V gene encodes CDR1 DFQATT and CDR2 SNEGSKA (reference sequence). V gave up 4 bases and J gave up 4 bases; unmatched junction bases: 13. The CDR3 covers 16 residues. Sequenced material: CD45RA+ CD4+ T cells from PBMCs, pooled from several time points, taken from a donor given antiretroviral therapy, either interrupted or continuous. Sample subset: naive CD4+ CD45RA+ CD45RO- T cells. The receptor's source is a pool of human donors with HIV. The chain joins TRBV20-1 to TRBJ2-7; 10 bases match TRBD2. The CDR3, as DNA: TGCAGTGCTAACCCGGGGATAGCGGGGGGCCAATACGAGCAGTACTTC. This translates into CSANPGIAGGQYEQYF.